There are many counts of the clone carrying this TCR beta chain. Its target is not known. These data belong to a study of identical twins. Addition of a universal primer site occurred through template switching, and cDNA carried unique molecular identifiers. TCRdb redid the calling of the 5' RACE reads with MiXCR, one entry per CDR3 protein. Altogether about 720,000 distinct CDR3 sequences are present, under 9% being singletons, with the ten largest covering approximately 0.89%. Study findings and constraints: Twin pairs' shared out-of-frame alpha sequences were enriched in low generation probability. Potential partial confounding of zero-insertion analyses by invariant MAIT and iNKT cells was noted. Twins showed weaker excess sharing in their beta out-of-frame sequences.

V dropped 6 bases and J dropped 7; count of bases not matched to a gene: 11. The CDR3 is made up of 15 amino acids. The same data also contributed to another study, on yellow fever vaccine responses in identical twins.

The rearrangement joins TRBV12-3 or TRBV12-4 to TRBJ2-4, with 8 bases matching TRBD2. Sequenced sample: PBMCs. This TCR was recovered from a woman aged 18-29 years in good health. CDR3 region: CASSTLPGGPNIQYF. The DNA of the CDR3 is TGTGCCAGCAGCACTCTTCCGGGGGGGCCGAACATTCAGTACTTC.